This TCR beta chain was profiled in a study of blood T cell repertoires in COVID-19. The CDR3 runs to 12 residues. V was cut by 7 bases and J by 7 bases, with 12 bases left in between. The data were produced by immunoSEQ multiplex PCR, yet TCRdb's version contains in-frame clones alone and is incomplete. The data hold approximately 89,000 clones, with about 92% observed a single time. Input material: peripheral blood. The V and J genes are TRBV12-3 or TRBV12-4 and TRBJ2-3, with D hard to call. The receptor's source is a woman aged 60 to 75 with active COVID-19. The CDR3 loop is CASTSLINTQYF. The DNA of the CDR3 is TGTGCCAGCACTTCTCTAATTAATACGCAGTATTTT.